This T cell receptor (beta chain) was documented in a study of blood T cells in healthy people across ages (dated by TCRdb to between 2014 and 2017). In the study overall: In model experiments, template switching captured about one uniquely barcoded TCR beta cDNA molecule for every two T cells. To avoid experimental bias, donors of different ages were distributed randomly across sequencing lanes. Four age groups were formed from the donors: young (average approximately 15 years), middle-aged (more than 35), aged (around 68) and long-lived (approximately 78). Using deep sequencing normalized with unique cDNA molecular identifiers, the study measured how TCR beta repertoire diversity changes with age. Using the same blood draw, the study looked at two additional independent replicas of 1 million unique cDNA reads for two donors, one aged 18 to 29 and the other aged 80 or older.

Broad study findings and their caveats: As age increased, observed TCR beta diversity per million T cells dropped in a roughly linear way, and a significant reduction was already evident by age roughly 36. Compared with the aged group, more naive CD4+ T cells, fewer expanded clones and increased TCR diversity were shown by the long-lived group, suggesting age selection. Observed TCR beta diversity correlated strongly with the percentage of naive T cells measured by flow cytometry. Donor CMV infection status was unknown, potentially confounding age-related changes in expanded clonotypes. Total diversity estimates from one million sequenced T cells were considered lower bounds and underestimates. Since profiling was done on bulk unsorted PBMCs, naive and antigen-experienced compartments could not be conclusively compared.

This clonotype was picked up a small number of times. Its antigen remains unidentified. No clone much larger than this one lies a single base away; base qualities are absent. Systemically healthy Caucasian individuals from Russia, some 38 in total and aged roughly 6 to 90 years, were included as donors. Each donor gave 9 to 10 milliliters of peripheral blood, collected into EDTA-treated Vacutainer tubes. Ficoll-Paque density-gradient centrifugation was used to isolate PBMCs, with at least 6.5 million per sample. Trizol reagent was used to extract total RNA from the PBMCs, yielding at least 6 micrograms per sample. For every donor, flow cytometry on a PBMC aliquot measured the percentage of naive CD45RAhigh/CD27high T cells. The receptor library was made with 5' RACE. Instrument used: Illumina HiSeq 2500. A second PCR of 7 to 11 cycles was run with a J-beta primer mix and a sample-barcoded 5' primer. Each TCR beta cDNA molecule received a unique molecular identifier from a template-switch 5' adaptor carrying 12 random nucleotides. Each sample yielded at least 3 million CDR3-containing paired-end reads. All of the RNA was converted into first-strand cDNA using the Mint cDNA synthesis kit, with a TRBC-specific oligonucleotide serving as the primer. After uracil-DNA glycosylase treatment, a first 18-cycle PCR used universal primers M1SS and BC2_uni_R on all cDNA. For the original study's pipeline: Normalization of each sample was performed by random selection of 1 million high-quality reads, each carrying a distinct molecular identifier. Instead of being binned into consensus sequences, reads with shared molecular identifiers were discarded. MiTCR, set to a Q25 quality threshold and the strictest error-elimination algorithm, was used for CDR3 identification, clonotype clustering and error correction. A nonparametric unseen species model with Euler transformation was used to estimate lower-bound total TCR beta diversity. TCRdb reprocessing: public reads trimmed at Q25 with fastp, clones called with MiXCR, in-frame beta chains kept. Merged by CDR3 protein, the rows form single entries marked with the most common genes and DNA. Here the V and J calls rest on TCRdb's processing, not on the authors' analysis. In all, the sample holds more than 1.4 million distinct CDR3 sequences, and roughly 45% of those were seen once. The ten largest clonotypes hold 7.9% of the sample.

Sequences were obtained from blood. This TCR was recovered from a woman under 30 in good health.

The CDR3: CSAGRTSGGSSYNEQFF. The DNA sequence is TGCAGTGCCGGCAGGACTAGCGGGGGGAGCTCCTACAATGAGCAGTTCTTC. The chain is encoded by TRBV20-1 joined to TRBJ2-1; 14 nucleotides in the junction match TRBD2. As encoded in the germline V gene (reference sequence), CDR1 is DFQATT while CDR2 is SNEGSKA. Unmatched junction bases come to 7, with V trimmed by 6 bases and J by 0 bases. The CDR3 runs 17 residues from the cysteine to the phenylalanine. Left in the record is the CDR3 DNA by itself, 51 bases read in frame from the first base.